This note documents a single TCR beta chain sequence. The target of this receptor is not known. The sample holds no much larger clone one base away, and base qualities are not on file. The data were obtained in a study of T cells after yellow fever vaccination (dated by TCRdb to between 2018 and 2021). In terms of the full investigation: Libraries from fractions with low cell numbers were prepared with the SMART-Seq v4 Ultra Low Input RNA kit. Bulk TCR alpha and beta repertoires were sequenced longitudinally to track T-cell clones before and after primary and booster YFV17D yellow fever vaccination. Two healthy male donors, one aged 18 to 29 and one aged 30 to 40 years, were included in the cohort. Blood was collected at multiple timepoints before and after primary and secondary immunization, and bulk PBMC replicates and cell subsets were isolated. What the study reported, not specific to this receptor: The secondary T-cell response was weaker than the primary response but faster, peaking on day 5 instead of day 15. Because the study included only two donors, the extent to which the findings can be generalized is limited. Because abundant contaminating clonotypes from the bulk population could be contained in FACS-sorted repertoires, computational filtering was required. After the booster, most of the clones that had expanded following primary vaccination were detected again (just under 97% of CD4 and around 90% of CD8), which suggests that memory was broadly maintained. A small share of clonotypes occurred in both CD4 and CD8 compartments, likely arising from convergent recombination.

Interpreted using the paper, the treatment or condition label stands for: live attenuated yellow fever vaccine strain. At each blood-draw timepoint, two biological replicates of bulk PBMCs were obtained. A standard Ficoll-Paque protocol was used to isolate PBMCs from peripheral blood. TriZol was used to extract RNA from bulk PBMCs, CD4 and CD8 fractions, and dextramer-positive and dextramer-negative fractions. Relative to germline, V is 2 bases shorter and J is 0 bases shorter, with 9 bases between their ends. CDR1 SGHNT and CDR2 YYREEE are derived from the germline V gene (reference sequence). Spanning cysteine to phenylalanine, the CDR3 consists of 15 amino acids. Only the CDR3 part of the read is kept: 45 bases, read in frame from the first base. Synthesis of TCR cDNA relied on 5'RACE template switching, a step that introduced a universal primer site along with unique molecular identifiers. Priming of cDNA synthesis was performed from both the TCR alpha and TCR beta constant segments. Library amplification involved two PCR steps, and the second step added sample barcodes and sequencing adapters. Sequencing of the libraries was done on either Illumina HiSeq 2500 (2x100 bp) or NovaSeq (2x150 bp). The original methods were these. Demultiplexing of reads and collapsing into UMI consensus sequences were performed with MIGEC, and V(D)J alignment was carried out with MiXCR. Vaccine-responding clonotypes were defined with edgeR using replicate PBMC samples, requiring FDR below 0.01 and a log2 fold change above 5 up to day 15. Each bulk clonotype received a CD4 or CD8 identity based on whether the sequenced CD4 or CD8 repertoire contained that clonotype at higher abundance. TCRdb's own reprocessing of the public reads used fastp at Q25 and MiXCR and kept productive beta chains. Each entry merges the rows of one CDR3 protein and shows their most common DNA and genes. These V and J calls derive from TCRdb rather than the authors' analysis. This sample comprises roughly 340,000 distinct CDR3 sequences, 8.5% to 10% of them detected only once. Roughly 17% of the sample belongs to the ten largest clones.

This chain is built from TRBV5-4 and TRBJ2-4, with an unclear D gene assignment. This receptor was obtained from a young man who received the YFV17D yellow fever vaccine. The source was PBMCs, collected on the day of the first yellow fever vaccination. The CDR3 corresponds to CASSFGLVAKNIQYF. The nucleotides are TGTGCCAGCAGCTTTGGTCTGGTAGCCAAAAACATTCAGTACTTC.